One sample yielded the 3 T cell receptor beta chains listed below, sequenced in a study of T cells after yellow fever vaccination. TCRdb re-called the 5' RACE reads with MiXCR, one entry per CDR3 protein. The sample shows some 52,000 distinct CDR3 sequences, 5% to 8.5% of them seen only once. The sequences come from CD8+ T cells not binding an NS4B(214-222) dextramer, sorted from PBMCs, collected about 41 days after the first yellow fever vaccination. The receptors stem from a man between 18 and 35 years old who received the YFV17D yellow fever vaccine.

This clonotype has a count of ten or more. This chain uses TRBV6-2 or TRBV6-3 with TRBJ1-2; D possibly corresponds to TRBD1 (6 bases). V was shortened by 7 bases and J by 5 bases, with 14 bases between the two germline ends. The CDR3 totals 13 residues. The germline gives CDR1 MNHEY, CDR2 SVGEGT. CDR3: CASTSGTIYGYTF. Written as DNA, the CDR3 is TGTGCCAGCACTTCGGGGACAATATATGGCTACACCTTC.

This chain links TRBV7-9 with TRBJ1-2; D perhaps matches TRBD1 (5 bases). The V and J ends lost 4 bases and 6 bases respectively, with 12 bases between them. The CDR3 loop spans 13 amino acids. CDR1 and CDR2 (germline): SEHNR, FQNEAQ (reference sequence). The CDR3 DNA sequence: TGTGCCAGCAGCTGGGTCACAGGCCATGGCTACACCTTC. It translates to CASSWVTGHGYTF.

This rearrangement joins TRBV9 to TRBJ1-2, with D tentatively TRBD1 (5 bases). CDR1 is SGDLS and CDR2 is YYNGEE in the germline V gene. V lost 1 base, J lost 8 bases, and 12 bases lay in between. The CDR3 covers 13 residues. DNA of the CDR3: TGTGCCAGCAGCGTATTCCAGGGCAACGGCTACACCTTC. Translation gives CASSVFQGNGYTF.